This T cell receptor beta chain is drawn from a study of technical replicates of blood from a handful of donors. Trimming took 3 bases from V and 2 from J, leaving 17 bases between them. The length of the CDR3 is 16 residues. Germline assignment: CDR1 MDHEN and CDR2 SYDVKM. Repertoires were generated with immunoSEQ multiplex PCR, while TCRdb's copy carries only in-frame clones and drops some. The table lists over 85,000 clones, about 95% of them singletons. The clonotype was recovered from a human donor in good health. Input material: T cells isolated from PBMCs. V usage is TRBV28 and J usage is TRBJ2-7, with D perhaps matching TRBD1 (5 bases). The CDR3 bases are TGTGCCAGCAGTTTGACAAAAGGACATTTTGCCTACGAGCAGTACTTC. It specifies CASSLTKGHFAYEQYF.